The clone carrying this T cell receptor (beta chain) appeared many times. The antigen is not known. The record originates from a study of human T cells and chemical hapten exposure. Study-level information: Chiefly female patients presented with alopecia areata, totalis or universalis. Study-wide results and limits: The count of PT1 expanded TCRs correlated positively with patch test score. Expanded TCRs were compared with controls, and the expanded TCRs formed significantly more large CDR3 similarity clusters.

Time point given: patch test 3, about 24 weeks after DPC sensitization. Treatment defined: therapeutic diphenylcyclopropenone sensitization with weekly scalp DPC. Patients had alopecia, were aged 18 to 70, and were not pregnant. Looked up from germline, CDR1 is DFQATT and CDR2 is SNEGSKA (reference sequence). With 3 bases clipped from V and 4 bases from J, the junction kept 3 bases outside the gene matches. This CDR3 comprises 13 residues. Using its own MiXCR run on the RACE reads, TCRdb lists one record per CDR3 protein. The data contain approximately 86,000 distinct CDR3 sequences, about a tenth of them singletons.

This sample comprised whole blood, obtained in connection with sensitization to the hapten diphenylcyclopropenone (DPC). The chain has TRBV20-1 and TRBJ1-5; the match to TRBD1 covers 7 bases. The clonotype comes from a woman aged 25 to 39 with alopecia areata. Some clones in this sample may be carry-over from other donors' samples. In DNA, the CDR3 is TGCAGTGCTAGTGAGGGGGCTAATCAGCCCCAGCATTTT. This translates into CSASEGANQPQHF.